This TCR beta chain was profiled in a study of CD8 T cells in Susac syndrome. TCR beta sequencing was performed on blood CD8+ and CD4+ T cells. RNA, at about 0.45 to 1 ug, was reverse transcribed with random hexamers. Each CDR3 protein is one row after TCRdb ran MiXCR on the immunoSEQ multiplex PCR reads. The sample has approximately 76,000 distinct CDR3 sequences; about 95% are singletons. Trimming at V came to 6 bases and at J to 1 base, leaving 10 bases not matched to a gene. The CDR3 is 15 amino acids. Germline assignment: CDR1 DFQATT and CDR2 SNEGSKA (reference sequence). This chain links TRBV20-1 with TRBJ2-7; 9 positions match TRBD2. The sequence came from a human donor with multiple sclerosis. Sequencing was carried out using CD8+ T cells from PBMCs. CDR3 nucleotides: TGCAGTGCCCGAACCCCTAGCGGGAATTCCTACGAGCAGTACTTC. Its translation: CSARTPSGNSYEQYF.